The rows below give T cell receptor beta chains drawn from one sample of a study of metastatic and nonmetastatic thyroid tumors. From the PCR reads, TCRdb re-called clones with MiXCR. This sample has 30,000 to 40,000 clones, with about 21% found just once. Source material: tumor tissue. All receptors derive from a male donor with papillary thyroid cancer or a benign thyroid nodule (not recorded which). Some clones in this sample may be carry-over from other donors' samples. The CDR3 runs from the conserved cysteine through the conserved F or W. Each record gives: J gene, D gene, V gene, clone size, CDR3 protein, CDR3 DNA. D genes are given only for firm matches. Clone size is given for some rows only: seen once, a few or many times, or a class if the clone is expanded.

TRBJ1-6	TRBD1	TRBV12-3/TRBV12-4	NA	CASSPTRQGPLHF	TGTGCCAGCAGTCCTACCCGACAGGGCCCCCTCCACTTT
TRBJ2-7	NA	TRBV27	medium-sized	CASSFTTNSYEQYF	TGTGCCAGCAGTTTCACCACCAACTCCTACGAGCAGTACTTC
TRBJ2-5	TRBD1	TRBV30	many	CAWKTGEETQYF	TGTGCCTGGAAGACAGGGGAAGAGACCCAGTACTTC
TRBJ1-1	NA	TRBV29-1	many	CSVRRTENTEAFF	TGCAGCGTTCGTAGGACAGAGAACACTGAAGCTTTCTTT
TRBJ2-7	TRBD2	TRBV7-8	medium-sized	CASSLVGGSGSLHYEQYF	TGTGCCAGCAGCTTAGTTGGCGGGAGTGGTTCCCTCCACTACGAGCAGTACTTC
TRBJ2-6	TRBD1	TRBV6-1	many	CASSEIRGTGVTYSGANVLTF	TGTGCCAGCAGTGAAATCCGGGGGACAGGGGTAACGTACTCTGGGGCCAACGTCCTGACTTTC
TRBJ2-7	NA	TRBV28	few	CASRHTSCSYEQYF	TGTGCCAGCAGACACACTAGCTGCTCCTACGAGCAGTACTTC
TRBJ1-3	NA	TRBV20-1	NA	CSAHSLRVGGNTIYF	TGCAGTGCCCATTCTCTGCGGGTGGGTGGAAACACCATATATTTT
TRBJ1-2	NA	TRBV7-2	medium-sized	CASSLPTLTDDYGYTF	TGTGCCAGCAGCTTACCGACCTTGACGGACGACTATGGCTACACCTTC
TRBJ2-6	TRBD1	TRBV28	few	CASSEGALSGANVLTF	TGTGCCAGCAGTGAGGGGGCGCTCTCTGGGGCCAACGTCCTGACTTTC
TRBJ2-1	NA	TRBV7-8	NA	CASSRPLHKIDEQFF	TGTGCCAGCAGCCGTCCGCTACACAAGATCGATGAGCAGTTCTTC
TRBJ2-7	NA	TRBV11-2	NA	CASSSQAGEYEQYF	TGTGCCAGCAGCTCGCAGGCAGGAGAGTACGAGCAGTACTTC
TRBJ1-6	NA	TRBV4-3	many	CASSQEAGNSPLHF	TGCGCCAGCAGCCAAGAAGCAGGGAACTCACCCCTCCACTTT
TRBJ1-4	NA	TRBV15	NA	CATSRDNEKLFF	TGTGCCACCAGCAGAGATAATGAAAAACTGTTTTTT
TRBJ1-6	NA	TRBV10-3	many	CAISDGGKGRGNSPLHF	TGTGCCATCAGTGATGGTGGGAAGGGCCGTGGGAATTCACCCCTCCACTTT
TRBJ2-3	NA	TRBV11-2	NA	CASSLGSQRSTDTQYF	TGTGCCAGCAGCTTGGGGTCACAGAGATCCACAGATACGCAGTATTTT
TRBJ2-1	NA	TRBV6-1	medium-sized	CASSELGGARDHEQFF	TGTGCCAGCAGTGAACTCGGGGGAGCTAGAGACCATGAGCAGTTCTTC
TRBJ2-7	NA	TRBV6-5	NA	CASSYAYWQYF	TGTGCCAGCAGTTACGCCTACTGGCAGTACTTC
TRBJ2-5	NA	TRBV5-5	many	CASSLGGIETQYF	TGTGCCAGCAGCTTGGGAGGGATCGAGACCCAGTACTTC
TRBJ2-5	NA	TRBV6-2/TRBV6-3	few	CASSPRQGNQDTRYF	TGTGCCAGCAGTCCGAGGCAGGGCAACCAAGATACCCGGTACTTC
TRBJ2-7	NA	TRBV7-9	medium-sized	CASSLGSVEQYF	TGTGCCAGCAGCTTAGGTAGCGTCGAGCAGTACTTC
TRBJ2-5	NA	TRBV19	many	CASSSTGRETQYF	TGTGCCAGTAGCTCCACAGGGCGGGAGACCCAGTACTTC
TRBJ2-2	NA	TRBV5-1	NA	CASSLESGELFF	TGCGCCAGCAGCTTGGAGAGCGGGGAGCTGTTTTTT
TRBJ1-1	NA	TRBV11-2	many	CASSQRGGPEAFF	TGTGCCAGCAGCCAACGGGGAGGTCCTGAAGCTTTCTTT
TRBJ1-4	NA	TRBV28	many	CASGPTSTNEKLFF	TGTGCCAGCGGCCCCACGTCAACTAATGAAAAACTGTTTTTT
TRBJ2-3	NA	TRBV9	once	CASSVGGGAAVVDTQYF	TGTGCCAGCAGCGTAGGTGGAGGGGCGGCCGTCGTCGATACGCAGTATTTT
TRBJ1-5	NA	TRBV6-2/TRBV6-3	NA	CASISGLRPQHF	TGTGCCAGCATTAGCGGGTTGCGGCCCCAGCATTTT
TRBJ2-3	TRBD2	TRBV7-6	NA	CASSLGSGAPDTQYF	TGTGCCAGCAGCTTAGGTAGCGGGGCCCCAGATACGCAGTATTTT
TRBJ2-7	NA	TRBV7-3	once	CASSSPPGRYYEQYF	TGTGCCAGCAGTTCGCCGCCGGGCCGCTACTACGAGCAGTACTTC
TRBJ2-1	NA	TRBV20-1	many	CSARNWRDSSYNEQFF	TGCAGTGCTAGAAACTGGCGGGACAGCTCCTACAATGAGCAGTTCTTC
TRBJ1-1	NA	TRBV6-1	many	CASKVVNREDTEAFF	TGTGCCAGCAAGGTGGTTAACAGGGAGGACACTGAAGCTTTCTTT
TRBJ2-7	TRBD1	TRBV20-1	many	CSASDPRDRGDEQYF	TGCAGTGCTAGTGACCCCCGGGACAGGGGCGACGAGCAGTACTTC
TRBJ2-7	TRBD1	TRBV20-1	NA	CSILGQGTEQYF	TGCAGTATCCTGGGACAGGGGACCGAGCAGTACTTC
TRBJ1-5	NA	TRBV20-1	NA	CSARSSGSDQPQHF	TGCAGTGCTAGGTCGTCGGGGTCGGATCAGCCCCAGCATTTT
TRBJ2-7	TRBD1	TRBV7-3	medium-sized	CASSHGQGYEQYF	TGTGCCAGCAGCCATGGACAGGGTTACGAGCAGTACTTC
TRBJ2-3	TRBD2	TRBV11-1	many	CASSLGEAGGTDTQYF	TGTGCCAGCAGCTTAGGAGAAGCGGGAGGAACAGATACGCAGTATTTT
TRBJ2-3	TRBD2	TRBV4-3	NA	CASSQDLPGGGTDTQYF	TGCGCCAGCAGCCAAGATCTGCCGGGAGGCGGGACAGATACGCAGTATTTT
TRBJ2-1	NA	TRBV4-1	NA	CASSQPLVGGAYNEQFF	TGCGCCAGCAGCCAACCTCTAGTGGGAGGCGCGTACAATGAGCAGTTCTTC
TRBJ2-1	TRBD2	TRBV2	many	CASREGLAGVGEQFF	TGTGCCAGCAGGGAGGGACTAGCGGGAGTTGGTGAGCAGTTCTTC
TRBJ1-5	NA	TRBV15	few	CATSREVQPRHF	TGTGCCACCAGCAGAGAAGTCCAGCCCCGGCATTTT
TRBJ2-7	TRBD2	TRBV12-3/TRBV12-4	NA	CASIPSGGRRWRVYEQYF	TGTGCCAGCATCCCCAGCGGGGGCCGGAGATGGAGAGTCTACGAGCAGTACTTC
TRBJ2-7	NA	TRBV27	NA	CASWARAYEQYF	TGTGCCAGCTGGGCCAGGGCCTACGAGCAGTACTTC